Each of the 31 T cell receptor beta chains below was sequenced from the same sample in a study of T cell clonality in common variable immunodeficiency. The antigens of these receptors remain unknown. Study-level results: In common variable immunodeficiency, TCR beta chains reportedly carried fewer deletions and N-nucleotide insertions.

Generated by immunoSEQ multiplex PCR, the TCRdb table keeps only in-frame clones and is missing some. Listed for the sample are roughly 34,000 clones, none seen a single time. The sequenced material came from peripheral blood mononuclear cells. These receptors all come from a human donor with common variable immunodeficiency.

This clone appeared many times. With the read ending 3 residues before the CDR3 end, the germline J gene is used to fill in that end. The chain couples TRBV7-2 to TRBJ1-1, with D maybe TRBD1 (6 bases). Between the trimmed V and J ends, which lost 5 bases and 0 bases, there was a span of 13 bases. Germline V lookup: CDR1 SGHTA, CDR2 FQGNSA. The CDR3 length is 15 residues. This chain's CDR3 is CASSLRQALNTEAFF. The part of the CDR3 DNA that was read is TGTGCCAGCAGCCTAAGACAGGCTTTGAACACTGAA.

This clone was detected ten times or more. Incomplete CDR3 DNA: TGTGCCAGCAGCTTGGAAGGGTGGGCG. Translation gives CASSLEGWA. In full, the CDR3 is CASSLEGWAQYF. J is TRBJ2-3 and V is TRBV5-6; D unclear. The CDR3 goes on 3 residues after the read ends, and that part is filled in from the germline J gene. Per germline, CDR1 SGHDT and CDR2 YYEEEE. This CDR3 contains 12 residues.

This clone occurred many times. Read sequence stops 3 residues before the CDR3 end, and the germline J gene provides the missing end. The rearrangement links TRBV20-1 to TRBJ2-7; 9 bases agree with TRBD2. Germline V gives CDR1 DFQATT, CDR2 SNEGSKA (reference sequence). With 4 bases clipped from V and 4 bases from J, the junction kept 8 bases outside the gene matches. The CDR3 is made up of 14 amino acids. Here the CDR3 reads CSAKISGSQYEQYF. Incomplete CDR3 DNA: TGCAGTGCTAAAATTAGCGGGAGTCAGTACGAG.

Concerning this clone itself: The read terminates 3 residues ahead of where the CDR3 ends, so the germline J gene completes it. The chain is built from TRBV11-3 and TRBJ1-2; D unresolved. CDR1 and CDR2 from the germline V gene are SGHNT and YENEEA. This CDR3 is 15 amino acids long. V was pared by 5 bases and J by 2 bases, with 15 bases between. Here the CDR3 reads CASSTEASSNYGYTF. The CDR3 DNA, read in part, is TGTGCCAGCAGCACAGAAGCCTCCTCGAACTATGGC.

A remark on this clone: The read ends 3 residues shy of where the CDR3 ends; the end is completed using the germline J gene. The chain links TRBV5-1 to TRBJ1-2; 10 nucleotides agree with TRBD1. Germline V gives CDR1 SGHRS, CDR2 YFSETQ. The CDR3 consists of 17 residues. V was clipped by 1 base and J by 1 base; unmatched bases: 7. The CDR3 region is CASSLRRDRGFNYGYTF. Partial CDR3 DNA: TGCGCCAGCAGCTTGCGTCGGGACAGGGGTTTTAACTATGGC.

Concerning this clone itself: The read halts 3 residues ahead of the CDR3 end, with the missing end drawn from the germline J gene. V and J are TRBV30 and TRBJ2-7, with TRBD2 matching 7 bases. CDR3 size: 15 residues. The V and J ends lost 0 bases and 1 base, in that order; junction bases with no gene match: 6. Germline V gene data show CDR1 as GTSNPN and CDR2 as SVGIG (reference sequence). CDR3 bases read: TGTGCCTGGAGTGTAAAAGGGGAGGGATCCTACGAG. This sequence encodes CAWSVKGEGSYE. The full CDR3 protein is CAWSVKGEGSYEQYF.

This clone came up a few times. The DNA ends 3 residues before the CDR3 does, and the rest of the CDR3 is filled in from the germline J gene. J is TRBJ2-7 and V is TRBV6-2 or TRBV6-3; a possible D gene is TRBD1 (6 bases). Trimming left V 2 bases short and J 2 bases short, with 13 bases between. Germline values: CDR1 MNHEY, CDR2 SVGEGT. The CDR3 totals 15 residues. The covered CDR3 bases are TGTGCCAGCAGTTACAGGCAGGGGAGCGCCTACGAG. It codes for CASSYRQGSAYE. The full CDR3 sequence reads CASSYRQGSAYEQYF.

In this sample, this clone is medium-sized (0.01 to 0.1%). The observed sequence ends 3 residues before the CDR3 terminus, with the missing tail filled in from the germline J gene. This chain joins TRBV20-1 and TRBJ2-3; D ambiguous. Per the germline V gene, CDR1 is DFQATT and CDR2 is SNEGSKA (reference sequence). The CDR3 sequence is 15 residues long. V was trimmed by 4 bases and J by 1 base, leaving 15 bases between them. Partial CDR3 DNA: TGCAGTGCTACCCATAGGGCTGGAGGCACAGATACG. Encoded protein: CSATHRAGGTDT. The entire CDR3 sequence reads CSATHRAGGTDTQYF.

This clone was detected ten times or more. Coverage ceases 3 residues before the CDR3 finishes, and the germline J gene fills in the end. This chain joins TRBV5-1 and TRBJ2-6; D is perhaps TRBD1 (6 bases). CDR3 size: 17 residues. CDR1 SGHRS and CDR2 YFSETQ come from the germline V gene. Trimming took off 0 bases at V and 2 bases at J, with 12 bases between the two ends. CDR3 DNA (partial): TGCGCCAGCAGCTTGGGGCAGGGGAGCGCTGGGGCCAACGTC. It codes for CASSLGQGSAGANV. The whole CDR3 region reads CASSLGQGSAGANVLTF.

This clone was seen ten or more times. The CDR3 reads CAWRRGELISNEQFF. The covered CDR3 bases are TGTGCCTGGAGAAGAGGGGAGTTAATAAGCAATGAG. The chain is built from TRBV30 and TRBJ2-1; the D call may be TRBD1 or TRBD2 (5 bases each). The CDR3 end falls 3 residues outside the read, so it is completed with the germline J gene. The length of the CDR3 is 15 residues. From germline, CDR1 is GTSNPN and CDR2 SVGIG (reference sequence). Trimming took 3 bases from V and 6 from J, leaving 18 bases between them.

In its sample, this clone was seen a few times. The sequenced fragment ends 3 residues before the CDR3 boundary, so the rest is inferred from the germline J gene. The chain has TRBV7-8 and TRBJ2-7; 7 nucleotides align to TRBD2. The CDR3 is made up of 17 amino acids. Trimming cost V 2 bases and J 4 bases; bases outside gene matches: 14. The germline V gene encodes CDR1 SGHVS and CDR2 FQNEAQ. The part of the CDR3 DNA that was read is TGTGCCAGCAGCTTACGGCCAGGGAGCACTAGCGTGTACGAG. It encodes CASSLRPGSTSVYE. The full CDR3 sequence reads CASSLRPGSTSVYEQYF.

The sample holds many counts of this clone. The CDR3 goes on 3 residues after the read ends, and that part is filled in from the germline J gene. This chain uses TRBV7-3 with TRBJ1-1; tentatively, D is TRBD1 (5 bases). Germline V gene sequence: CDR1 SGHTA, CDR2 FQGTGA. The CDR3 is made up of 12 amino acids. The ends were cut back, 2 bases at V and 7 bases at J, with 8 bases in the middle. The part of the CDR3 DNA that was read is TGTGCCAGCAGCTTATCGGGGGGTGAA. Translation: CASSLSGGE. The entire CDR3 protein reads CASSLSGGEAFF. Variable domain in full (rest from reference TRBV7-3 and TRBJ1-1): GAGVSQTPSNKVTEKGKYVELRCDPISGHTALYWYRQSLGQGPEFLIYFQGTGAADDSGLPNDRFFAVRPEGSVSTLKIQRTERGDSAVYLCASSLSGGEAFFGQGTRLTVV.

There are many counts of this clone. The read ends 3 residues before the CDR3 terminus; that terminus is restored from the germline J gene. The gene calls are TRBV7-9 and TRBJ2-7, with TRBD2 identical over 12 bases. This CDR3 has 15 amino acids. Per the germline V gene, CDR1 is SEHNR and CDR2 is FQNEAQ (reference sequence). With 2 bases clipped from V and 5 bases from J, the junction kept 4 bases outside the gene matches. The chain's CDR3 is CASSLSSGRAHEQYF. CDR3 DNA, as far as it was read: TGTGCCAGCAGCTTATCTAGCGGGAGGGCCCACGAG.

This clone has just a few counts. The read comes to an end 3 residues before the CDR3 does, leaving the germline J gene to fill in the end. The V gene is TRBV20-1, the J gene TRBJ2-1; perhaps TRBD1 as D (6 bases). V lost 6 bases to trimming and J lost 4 bases, with 16 bases between them. The CDR3 has 14 residues. CDR1 and CDR2 from the germline V gene are DFQATT and SNEGSKA (reference sequence). The sequenced part of the CDR3 DNA is TGCAGTGCCGAGGACAGCTTCGGGTACAATGAG. Protein: CSAEDSFGYNE. The entire CDR3 sequence reads CSAEDSFGYNEQFF.

This clone showed up many times. The read terminates 3 residues before the CDR3 end, so the remaining end is supplied by the germline J gene. The chain recombines TRBV29-1 with TRBJ2-7; 10 nucleotides agree with TRBD2. V shed 4 bases, J shed 6 bases, and the junction held 18 bases outside the gene matches. Germline CDR1 is SQVTM and CDR2 is ANQGSEA. The CDR3 is made up of 17 amino acids. The CDR3 is CSVVLLSLAGVSGEQYF. The CDR3 DNA, read in part, is TGCAGCGTTGTCTTGCTCTCCCTAGCGGGAGTATCGGGCGAG.

Concerning this clone: The read finishes 3 residues shy of the CDR3 end, and the germline J gene is used to complete it. The chain uses TRBV6-2 or TRBV6-3 and TRBJ2-2; perhaps TRBD1 as D (5 bases). The CDR3 spans 16 residues. Trimming pared 6 bases from V and 1 base from J, leaving 15 bases between. CDR1 is MNHEY, CDR2 SVGEGT, per germline. The CDR3 is CASRLPTQGNTGELFF. The part of the CDR3 DNA that was read is TGTGCCAGCAGATTACCCACCCAGGGGAACACCGGGGAG.

The table lists this clone with many counts. The CDR3 extends 3 residues past the end of the read, so its final part is completed from the germline J gene. The chain links TRBV7-2 to TRBJ2-3, with a weak D call TRBD2 (6 bases). V shed 8 bases and J shed 3 bases, with 12 bases lying between them. Germline V gene data show CDR1 as SGHTA and CDR2 as FQGNSA. The CDR3 contains 13 residues. The CDR3 loop is CASGGPTTDTQYF. The part of the CDR3 DNA that was read is TGTGCCAGCGGAGGGCCTACAACAGATACG.

About this clone itself: The CDR3 is cut off 3 residues early in the read; its end comes from the germline J gene. V and J are TRBV7-3 and TRBJ1-1; D unresolved. V lost 3 bases to trimming and J lost 1 base, with 12 bases between them. CDR3 length: 15 amino acids. Germline values: CDR1 SGHTA, CDR2 FQGTGA. Incomplete CDR3 DNA: TGTGCCAGCAGCTTCGAAGCGCTCTCGAACACTGAA. Its protein product is CASSFEALSNTE. The whole CDR3 region reads CASSFEALSNTEAFF.

This clone is medium-sized by share. Read data end 3 residues before the CDR3 end; the end is taken from the germline J gene. The chain employs TRBV5-6 and TRBJ1-6; TRBD1 aligns across 7 bases. The trim removed 0 bases at V and 9 bases at J, leaving 6 bases unmatched. The CDR3 is made up of 15 amino acids. From germline, CDR1 is SGHDT and CDR2 YYEEEE. CDR3 in amino acids: CASSLGTGDGSPLHF. Partial CDR3 DNA: TGTGCCAGCAGCTTGGGTACAGGGGACGGTTCACCC.

To note about this clone: The missing CDR3 end, 3 residues past where the read stops, is filled in from the germline J gene. This chain connects TRBV18 to TRBJ2-7; TRBD2 aligns across 9 bases. The length of the CDR3 is 15 residues. Per germline, CDR1 KGHSH and CDR2 LQKENI. Trimming took 3 bases from V and 2 from J; bases not matched to a gene: 5. Incomplete CDR3 DNA: TGTGCCAGCTCACCGCAGACTAGCGGCCCCTACGAG. Residues: CASSPQTSGPYE. The entire CDR3 protein reads CASSPQTSGPYEQYF.

Turning to this clone: The missing CDR3 end, 3 residues past where the read stops, is filled in from the germline J gene. The V and J genes are TRBV6-2 or TRBV6-3 and TRBJ2-1; D is possibly TRBD2 (6 bases). Deletions cut 0 bases from V and 9 bases from J, with 15 bases between. There are 15 residues in the CDR3. Germline CDR1 MNHEY, CDR2 SVGEGT. The DNA read from the CDR3 is TGTGCCAGCAGTTACTCGACTACTAGCCGGGGTGAG. Translating it yields CASSYSTTSRGE. From start to end, the CDR3 is CASSYSTTSRGEQFF.

In its sample, this clone was seen many times. The DNA ends 3 residues before the CDR3 does, and the rest of the CDR3 is filled in from the germline J gene. The chain employs TRBV19 and TRBJ2-5, with 8 bases that match TRBD2. The V and J ends lost 6 bases and 2 bases, in that order; junction bases with no gene match: 8. Germline V gives CDR1 LNHDA, CDR2 SQIVND (reference sequence). CDR3 length: 15 residues. The covered CDR3 bases are TGTGCCAGTAGCCACCTAATAGCGGGACAAGAGACC. Its protein product is CASSHLIAGQET. The whole CDR3 region reads CASSHLIAGQETQYF.

This clone was counted at least ten times. The CDR3 goes on 3 residues after the read ends, and that part is filled in from the germline J gene. This chain connects TRBV7-3 to TRBJ2-2, with TRBD2 matching over 7 bases. CDR3 length: 14 residues. With V trimmed by 4 bases and J by 6 bases, 5 bases remained unmatched. Germline CDR1 is SGHTA and CDR2 is FQGTGA. The CDR3 loop is CASSSGLVPGELFF. CDR3 DNA (partial): TGTGCCAGCAGCTCTGGACTAGTCCCCGGGGAG.

This clone was counted ten times or more. The CDR3 is cut off 3 residues early in the read; its end comes from the germline J gene. V and J are TRBV6-1 and TRBJ2-2; 8 positions match TRBD1. J was trimmed by 4 bases and V by 4 bases; bases with no gene match: 5. The CDR3 is 15 residues long. Germline V gene lookup returns CDR1 MNHNS and CDR2 SASEGT. Here the CDR3 reads CASSVDRGATGELFF. The part of the CDR3 DNA that was read is TGTGCCAGCAGTGTCGACAGGGGAGCCACCGGGGAG.

This clone was seen more than once but under ten times. The read ends 3 residues early relative to the CDR3; the germline J gene fills the gap. The chain has TRBV7-2 and TRBJ2-1, with 11 bases identical to TRBD2. The length of the CDR3 is 15 residues. The germline V gene has CDR1 SGHTA and CDR2 FQGNSA. Trimming removed 5 bases from V and 5 bases from J; junction bases left unmatched: 5. The chain's CDR3 is CASSRASGRNNEQFF. CDR3 bases read: TGTGCCAGCAGCCGAGCTAGCGGGAGGAACAATGAG.

This clone was found many times. The read gets to within 3 residues of the CDR3 end, and the germline J gene fills in the rest. The chain employs TRBV30 and TRBJ1-2; D not certain. The CDR3 length is 13 residues. Germline V gene lookup returns CDR1 GTSNPN and CDR2 SVGIG (reference sequence). V was clipped by 3 bases and J by 3 bases, with 11 bases between them. Incomplete CDR3 DNA: TGTGCCTGGAGCTCAGCTCGGGACTATGGC. Translation gives CAWSSARDYG. The entire CDR3 is CAWSSARDYGYTF.

Of note for this clone: The CDR3 end falls 3 residues outside the read, so it is completed with the germline J gene. The chain is built from TRBV2 and TRBJ2-1; D is undetermined. Germline V gene sequence: CDR1 SNHLY, CDR2 FYNNEI. This CDR3 has 12 residues. V lost 0 bases and J 9 bases, leaving 6 bases between the germline ends. The sequenced CDR3 bases are TGTGCCAGCAGTGAAGCCCCCGGTGAG. Residues: CASSEAPGE. The full CDR3 is CASSEAPGEQFF.

A few counts support this clone. CDR3 residues: CASRPGQGVRNEQFF. The sequenced CDR3 bases are TGTGCCAGCAGGCCGGGACAGGGAGTTCGAAATGAG. The chain couples TRBV2 to TRBJ2-1; 9 nucleotides align to TRBD1. The observed sequence ends 3 residues before the CDR3 terminus, with the missing tail filled in from the germline J gene. The length of the CDR3 is 15 residues. The V gene end was trimmed by 6 bases and the J gene end by 7 bases; junction bases not matched to a gene: 10. CDR1 is SNHLY, CDR2 FYNNEI, per germline.

The chain's CDR3 is CASKQGSSYEQYF. The sequenced part of the CDR3 DNA is TGTGCCAGCAAACAGGGGTCTAGTTACGAG. The rearrangement uses TRBV6-2 or TRBV6-3 and TRBJ2-7; TRBD1 matches 7 bases. Read coverage stops 3 residues before the CDR3 terminus; the germline J gene supplies the remainder. Germline CDR1 MNHEY, CDR2 SVGEGT. Germline trimming cut 7 bases from V and 4 bases from J; bases unmatched to any gene: 7. This CDR3 region has 13 residues.

A few counts support this clone. The read stops 3 residues short of the end of the CDR3; the missing end is completed from the germline J gene. The rearrangement joins TRBV18 to TRBJ2-5, with D possibly TRBD1 on 6 matching bases. V was clipped by 3 bases and J by 4 bases, with 9 bases between them. Germline V gene data show CDR1 as KGHSH and CDR2 as LQKENI. There are 13 residues in the CDR3. CDR3 in amino acids: CASSPGTRETQYF. CDR3 bases read: TGTGCCAGCTCACCCGGGACAAGAGAGACC.

This clone was seen a few times. The read halts 3 residues ahead of the CDR3 end, with the missing end drawn from the germline J gene. This chain connects TRBV7-6 to TRBJ2-7; D gene ambiguous. Germline-derived CDR1 and CDR2 are SGHVS and FNYEAQ. The CDR3 runs 14 residues. V shed 5 bases and J shed 3 bases, with 14 bases lying between them. The sequenced CDR3 bases are TGTGCCAGCAGCACCGCCGTACAGTACTACGAG. It encodes CASSTAVQYYE. The whole CDR3 is CASSTAVQYYEQYF.